This TCR beta chain is from a study of blood T cell repertoires in COVID-19. Study background: Some COVID-19 samples were acute and others convalescent; all came from the United States, Italy and Spain. PBMCs, B-cell-depleted T cells, or T cells provided the cDNA or gDNA that made up the material.

Assay: immunoSEQ multiplex PCR; the TCRdb copy retains only in-frame clones and omits some. The data contain approximately 300,000 clones, around 86% of them singletons. Germline V gene data show CDR1 as SEHNR and CDR2 as FQNEAQ (reference sequence). The V gene end was trimmed by 3 bases and the J gene end by 2 bases; junction bases not matched to a gene: 5. The CDR3 extends over 15 amino acids. Cohorts were assigned according to the clinical history that participants reported. All recovered Cohort 3 donors got two negative PCRs, got clearance, or saw symptom resolution. J is TRBJ2-7 and V is TRBV7-9; TRBD2 matches at 9 bases. Sequenced sample: PBMCs or T cells enriched from blood (not recorded which). The clonotype was recovered from a man in his fifties or sixties who had recovered from COVID-19. CDR3 in DNA: TGTGCCAGCAGCTTGACTAGCGGAGGACCCTACGAGCAGTACTTC. It is translated as CASSLTSGGPYEQYF.